The 5 T cell receptor beta chains given below trace back to one sample, sequenced in a study of T cell responses to AZD1222 COVID-19 vaccine. TCRdb's copy holds only in-frame clones and misses some; the assay was immunoSEQ multiplex PCR. The table includes more than 85,000 clones, over 85% detected once. The sequencing used peripheral blood, collected 28 days after the second AZD1222 dose. The origin of the receptors is an adult who received the AZD1222 COVID-19 vaccine.

The gene calls are TRBV10-1 and TRBJ1-1; maybe TRBD1 (5 bases). V lost 4 bases, J lost 1 base, and 10 bases lay in between. The CDR3 has 14 amino acids. Germline V lookup: CDR1 WNHNN, CDR2 SYGVQD (reference sequence). CDR3 loop: CASSAQGENTEAFF. The CDR3 coding sequence is TGCGCCAGCAGTGCGCAGGGAGAGAACACTGAAGCTTTCTTT.

Only one count was recorded for this clone. The chain employs TRBV11-3 and TRBJ2-7; 7 bases are shared with TRBD2. Trimming at V came to 1 base and at J to 2 bases, leaving 5 bases not matched to a gene. Germline V gives CDR1 SGHNT, CDR2 YENEEA. The CDR3 consists of 15 residues. The CDR3 region has the DNA TGTGCCAGCAGCTTAGGTTCAGGGAGGGCCTACGAGCAGTACTTC. Translating it yields CASSLGSGRAYEQYF.

V is TRBV10-3 and J is TRBJ1-1; the D gene is possibly TRBD1 (6 bases). V shed 11 bases and J shed 3 bases, with 16 bases lying between them. The germline gives CDR1 ENHRY, CDR2 SYGVKD. The CDR3 length is 13 residues. The DNA for the CDR3 is TGTGCCGCCAGAACAGGGTTGTACACTGAAGCTTTCTTT. Its translation: CAARTGLYTEAFF.

V usage is TRBV3-1 (or the pseudogene TRBV3-2) and J usage is TRBJ2-3; 9 bases agree with TRBD2. The germline CDR1 and CDR2 sequences are LGHDT and YNNKEL (reference sequence). The CDR3 sequence is 15 residues long. V lost 4 bases, J lost 0 bases, and 2 bases stayed unmatched. CDR3 bases: TGTGCCAGCAGCCTAGCGGGGGATAGCACAGATACGCAGTATTTT. Its translation is CASSLAGDSTDTQYF.

J is TRBJ1-5 and V is TRBV5-1; TRBD1 matches 7 bases. The trim removed 3 bases at V and 4 bases at J, leaving 4 bases unmatched. The CDR3 spans 14 residues. From germline, CDR1 is SGHRS and CDR2 YFSETQ. In DNA, the CDR3 is TGCGCCAGCAGCTGGGGGACAGAGAATCAGCCCCAGCATTTT. It translates to CASSWGTENQPQHF. Full variable domain (outside the CDR3, taken from reference TRBV5-1 and TRBJ1-5): KAGVTQTPRYLIKTRGQQVTLSCSPISGHRSVSWYQQTPGQGLQFLFEYFSETQRNKGNFPGRFSGRQFSNSRSEMNVSTLELGDSALYLCASSWGTENQPQHFGDGTRLSIL.